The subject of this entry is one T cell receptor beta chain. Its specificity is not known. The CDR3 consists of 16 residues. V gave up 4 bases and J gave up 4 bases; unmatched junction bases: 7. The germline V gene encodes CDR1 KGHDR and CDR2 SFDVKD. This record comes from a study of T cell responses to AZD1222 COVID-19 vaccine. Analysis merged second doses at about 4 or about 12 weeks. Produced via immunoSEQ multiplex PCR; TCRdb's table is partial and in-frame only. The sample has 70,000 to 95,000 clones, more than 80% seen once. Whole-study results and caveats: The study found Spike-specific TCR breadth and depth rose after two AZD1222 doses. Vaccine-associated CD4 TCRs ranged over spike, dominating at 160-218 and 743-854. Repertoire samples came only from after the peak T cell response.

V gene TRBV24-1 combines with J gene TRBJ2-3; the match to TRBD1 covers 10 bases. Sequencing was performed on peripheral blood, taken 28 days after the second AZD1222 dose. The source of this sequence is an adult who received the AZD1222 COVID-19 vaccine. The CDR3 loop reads CATSDPGQGRSDTQYF. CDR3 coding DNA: TGTGCCACCAGTGACCCGGGACAGGGGAGGTCAGATACGCAGTATTTT.